The rows below give T cell receptor beta chains drawn from one sample of a study of blood T cell repertoires in COVID-19. This table comes from immunoSEQ multiplex PCR, and its TCRdb copy is limited to in-frame clones, with some not included. The sample includes approximately 470,000 clones, approximately 90% of them seen just once. Specimen: PBMCs or T cells enriched from blood (not recorded which). Every receptor here comes from a woman under 30 who had recovered from COVID-19. Both conserved end residues are part of each CDR3. The D gene is left open where the match is weak. A clone size is listed for some rows: how often the clone was seen (once, few, many), or a class if it is expanded.

D	V	size	length	J	CDR3	DNA
-	TRBV7-9	few	14	TRBJ1-2	CASSFGGGNYGYTF	TGTGCCAGCAGCTTCGGGGGAGGAAACTATGGCTACACCTTC
-	TRBV5-1	-	13	TRBJ2-5	CASSPEAWETQYF	TGCGCCAGCAGCCCAGAAGCGTGGGAGACCCAGTACTTC
TRBD2	TRBV5-1	-	13	TRBJ2-5	CASRLADQETQYF	TGCGCCAGCAGGCTAGCGGACCAAGAGACCCAGTACTTC
TRBD1	TRBV7-9	-	16	TRBJ1-4	CASSLEATGGIEKLFF	TGTGCCAGCAGCTTAGAAGCGACAGGGGGCATCGAAAAACTGTTTTTT
-	TRBV10-3	-	13	TRBJ1-3	CAISESFVDTIYF	TGTGCCATCAGTGAGTCGTTTGTAGACACCATATATTTT
-	TRBV3-1/TRBV3-2	-	16	TRBJ1-4	CASSQVGRGINEKLFF	TGTGCCAGCAGCCAAGTCGGACGGGGAATTAATGAAAAACTGTTTTTT
TRBD2	TRBV9	-	19	TRBJ2-1	CASSVGEWPTSGGVAEQFF	TGTGCCAGCAGCGTAGGAGAATGGCCGACTAGCGGGGGGGTTGCTGAGCAGTTCTTC
TRBD2	TRBV5-4	once	14	TRBJ2-7	CASSLAGVSYEQYF	TGTGCCAGCAGCTTAGCGGGGGTCTCCTACGAGCAGTACTTC
TRBD1	TRBV5-8	once	15	TRBJ2-1	CASNLGQGDLAEQFF	TGTGCCAGCAACTTAGGACAGGGGGATCTCGCGGAGCAGTTCTTC
-	TRBV4-1	-	19	TRBJ1-1	CASSVVLKGRTDRGTEAFF	TGCGCCAGCAGCGTAGTCCTTAAGGGGCGCACAGACCGTGGCACTGAAGCTTTCTTT
-	TRBV12-3/TRBV12-4	once	12	TRBJ1-1	CASSLGETEAFF	TGTGCCAGCAGTTTAGGAGAGACTGAAGCTTTCTTT
TRBD1	TRBV2	-	15	TRBJ1-6	CASIEQGALNSPLHF	TGTGCCAGCATAGAGCAGGGGGCGTTGAATTCACCCCTCCACTTT
-	TRBV19	once	15	TRBJ1-5	CASEPRTGGNQPQHF	TGTGCCAGCGAACCTAGGACGGGGGGAAATCAGCCCCAGCATTTT
-	TRBV30	-	14	TRBJ1-6	CALLSGTNNSPLHF	TGTGCCTTGCTTTCCGGGACAAACAATTCACCCCTCCACTTT
-	TRBV12-5	-	12	TRBJ1-4	CASGTVSEKLFF	TGTGCTAGTGGTACGGTGAGCGAAAAACTGTTTTTT
-	TRBV4-1	-	13	TRBJ1-2	CASSLRGEQGYTF	TGCGCCAGCAGCCTCAGGGGAGAGCAGGGCTACACCTTC
TRBD1	TRBV5-6	-	15	TRBJ2-3	CASSYSGTGSNTQYF	TGTGCCAGCAGCTATTCCGGGACAGGGTCTAATACGCAGTATTTT
TRBD1	TRBV3-1/TRBV3-2	-	16	TRBJ1-1	CASSHEGQGWDTEAFF	TGTGCCAGCAGCCATGAGGGACAGGGATGGGACACTGAAGCTTTCTTT
-	TRBV27	-	12	TRBJ2-5	CASSFQGGTQYF	TGTGCCAGCAGTTTTCAAGGAGGGACCCAGTACTTC
-	TRBV19	-	16	TRBJ1-3	CASSIGPTLAGNTIYF	TGTGCCAGTAGTATCGGCCCGACCCTAGCAGGAAACACCATATATTTT
TRBD1	TRBV11-2	once	18	TRBJ2-6	CASSLGTGVYSGANVLTF	TGTGCCAGCAGCTTGGGGACAGGGGTCTACTCTGGGGCCAACGTCCTGACTTTC
TRBD2	TRBV10-1	-	17	TRBJ2-3	CASSEWGSGGSTDTQYF	TGCGCCAGCAGTGAATGGGGTAGCGGGGGTTCCACAGATACGCAGTATTTT
TRBD1	TRBV18	-	19	TRBJ2-1	CASSAEDRGYLLDRDEQFF	TGTGCCAGCTCAGCGGAGGACAGGGGCTACCTTCTTGATAGGGATGAGCAGTTCTTC
-	TRBV2	-	15	TRBJ2-3	CASKVTYYSTDTQYF	TGTGCCAGCAAGGTCACCTACTACAGCACAGATACGCAGTATTTT
-	TRBV7-3	-	16	TRBJ1-2	CASSPGGTLGNYGYTF	TGTGCCAGCAGCCCGGGGGGGACATTAGGGAACTATGGCTACACCTTC
-	TRBV5-1	-	14	TRBJ2-1	CASSLAGGQSGQFF	TGCGCCAGCAGCTTGGCCGGGGGACAGAGTGGGCAGTTCTTC
TRBD1	TRBV12-5	-	17	TRBJ1-5	CASGLEKTGGGGQPQHF	TGTGCTAGTGGTTTGGAGAAGACAGGGGGCGGTGGTCAGCCCCAGCATTTT
-	TRBV2	-	14	TRBJ1-1	CASSDWEGDTEAFF	TGTGCCAGCAGTGATTGGGAGGGGGACACTGAAGCTTTCTTT
TRBD1	TRBV2	-	12	TRBJ1-2	CASAIQGEGYTF	TGTGCCAGTGCAATACAGGGGGAAGGCTACACCTTC
TRBD1	TRBV4-1	few	14	TRBJ1-1	CASSQGTGMTEAFF	TGCGCCAGCAGCCAAGGGACAGGGATGACTGAAGCTTTCTTT
TRBD1	TRBV7-9	-	15	TRBJ2-7	CASSWGQGISYEQYF	TGTGCCAGCAGCTGGGGACAGGGCATCTCCTACGAGCAGTACTTC
TRBD2	TRBV27	once	16	TRBJ2-3	CASSFAGGEGTDTQYF	TGTGCCAGCAGTTTCGCCGGGGGGGAGGGCACAGATACGCAGTATTTT
-	TRBV18	-	15	TRBJ1-6	CASSRAGPLNSPLHF	TGTGCCAGCTCACGCGCAGGGCCGCTGAATTCACCCCTCCACTTT
TRBD2	TRBV7-8	few	18	TRBJ2-3	CASSPYLGTSVRTDTQYF	TGTGCCAGCAGCCCTTATTTAGGGACTAGCGTTCGCACAGATACGCAGTATTTT
-	TRBV3-1/TRBV3-2	-	13	TRBJ2-3	CASSQSEEGTQYF	TGTGCCAGCAGCCAATCGGAGGAAGGTACGCAGTATTTT